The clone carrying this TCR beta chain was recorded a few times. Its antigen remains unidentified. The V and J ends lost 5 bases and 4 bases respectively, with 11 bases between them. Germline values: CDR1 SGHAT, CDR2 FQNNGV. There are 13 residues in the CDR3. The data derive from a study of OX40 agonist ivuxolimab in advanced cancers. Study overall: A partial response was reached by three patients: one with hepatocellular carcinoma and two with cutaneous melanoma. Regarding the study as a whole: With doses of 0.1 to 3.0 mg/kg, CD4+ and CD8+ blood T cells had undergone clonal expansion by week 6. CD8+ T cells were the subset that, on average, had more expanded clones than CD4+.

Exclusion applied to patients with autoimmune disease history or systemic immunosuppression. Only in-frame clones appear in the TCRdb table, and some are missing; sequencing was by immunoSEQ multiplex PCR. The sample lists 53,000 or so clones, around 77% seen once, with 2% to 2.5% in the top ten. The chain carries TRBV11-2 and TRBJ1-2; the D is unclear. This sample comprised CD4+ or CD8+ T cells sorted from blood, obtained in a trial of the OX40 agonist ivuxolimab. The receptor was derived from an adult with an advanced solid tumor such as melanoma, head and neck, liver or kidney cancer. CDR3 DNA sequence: TGTGCCAGCAGCCGCTCAGATGGCTATGGCTACACCTTC. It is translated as CASSRSDGYGYTF.